These 15 T cell receptor beta chains were sequenced from one sample in a study of spatial heterogeneity in lung cancer. TCRdb re-called the 5' RACE reads with MiXCR, one entry per CDR3 protein. The data show about 60,000 distinct CDR3 sequences, approximately 8% seen once. Time point in this sample: sample taken at primary tumor resection. Whole RNA, isolated from tumor, nontumor lung or frozen PBMC, was sequenced without prior sorting. Sequencing used PBMCs, obtained at surgery. These receptors were obtained from a female donor with early-stage non-small cell lung cancer.

The J gene is TRBJ1-5, the V gene TRBV7-9, with D maybe TRBD1 (5 bases). This CDR3 contains 14 residues. Looked up from germline, CDR1 is SEHNR and CDR2 is FQNEAQ (reference sequence). The V end lost 0 bases, the J end lost 6 bases, and 9 bases lay between the germline ends. Here the CDR3 DNA reads TGTGCCAGCAGCTTAGCAGGGGTAGGTCAGCCCCAGCATTTT. It is translated as CASSLAGVGQPQHF.

This clonotype was observed many times. This chain connects TRBV7-8 to TRBJ2-2; D gene uncertain. Trimming stripped 1 base from V and 0 bases from J, with 6 bases between. Germline V gene lookup returns CDR1 SGHVS and CDR2 FQNEAQ. The CDR3 is 15 amino acids. The CDR3 reads CASSLVSSNTGELFF. The CDR3 DNA follows: TGTGCCAGCAGCTTAGTCAGCTCGAACACCGGGGAGCTGTTTTTT.

The gene calls are TRBV28 and TRBJ2-3; no reliable D call. CDR1 is MDHEN, CDR2 SYDVKM, per germline. V lost 3 bases and J lost 0, with 7 bases in between. The CDR3 consists of 14 residues. CDR3 DNA sequence: TGTGCCAGCAGTTTTCATGGGAGCACAGATACGCAGTATTTT. This translates into CASSFHGSTDTQYF.

Many counts were recorded for this clonotype. J is TRBJ2-5 and V is TRBV3-1; 8 bases line up with TRBD2. The junction had 6 bases not matched to a gene; V was cut back by 0 bases and J by 3 bases. Germline CDR1 LGHDT, CDR2 YNNKEL (reference sequence). CDR3 length: 16 residues. CDR3 sequence: CASSQDLSGGEETQYF. The DNA for the CDR3 is TGTGCCAGCAGCCAAGATTTGAGCGGGGGAGAAGAGACCCAGTACTTC.

This chain uses TRBV29-1 with TRBJ2-3, with 10 bases aligning to TRBD1. The CDR3 extends over 13 amino acids. Trimming took 6 bases from V and 5 from J; bases not matched to a gene: 5. Germline CDR1 SQVTM, CDR2 ANQGSEA. The CDR3 here is CSVRTGGEDTQYF. The CDR3 nucleotides are TGCAGCGTCCGGACAGGGGGAGAAGATACGCAGTATTTT.

This clonotype was observed a handful of times. V is TRBV7-3 and J is TRBJ1-6; D is unclear. Germline V gene data show CDR1 as SGHTA and CDR2 as FQGTGA. Between the trimmed V and J ends, which lost 4 bases and 0 bases, there was a span of 13 bases. This CDR3 is built from 17 residues. The CDR3 is CASSSRVGSSYNSPLHF. In nucleotides, the CDR3 is TGTGCCAGCAGCTCACGGGTGGGGAGCTCCTATAATTCACCCCTCCACTTT. The whole variable domain, remainder taken from reference TRBV7-3 and TRBJ1-6, is GAGVSQTPSNKVTEKGKYVELRCDPISGHTALYWYRQSLGQGPEFLIYFQGTGAADDSGLPNDRFFAVRPEGSVSTLKIQRTERGDSAVYLCASSSRVGSSYNSPLHFGNGTRLTVT.

The chain carries TRBV30 and TRBJ1-2; D gene ambiguous. The CDR3 is 13 amino acids. Germline CDR1 GTSNPN, CDR2 SVGIG (reference sequence). Trimming shortened V by 0 bases and J by 6 bases, and 11 bases separated the two germline ends. The CDR3 loop is CAWSVGSDHGYTF. The DNA for the CDR3 is TGTGCCTGGAGTGTGGGGAGTGACCATGGCTACACCTTC.

By sample fraction, this clonotype is medium-sized. V gene TRBV4-1 combines with J gene TRBJ2-7; the D is unclear. V was cut by 3 bases and J by 3 bases, with 9 bases left in between. This CDR3 comprises 13 residues. The germline gives CDR1 MGHRA, CDR2 YSYEKL. CDR3: CASSQSVGYEQYV. In nucleotides, the CDR3 is TGCGCCAGCAGCCAGTCCGTTGGCTACGAGCAGTACGTC.

This clonotype was picked up many times. J is TRBJ1-5 and V is TRBV2, with 12 bases that match TRBD1. Germline CDR1 is SNHLY and CDR2 is FYNNEI. V was clipped by 7 bases and J by 4 bases; unmatched bases: 11. The CDR3 runs to 17 residues. Written as DNA, the CDR3 is TGTGCCAGCACTGGGACAGGGGGCCCGTTTGGGAATCAGCCCCAGCATTTT. It specifies CASTGTGGPFGNQPQHF.

The V call is TRBV20-1, the J call TRBJ1-5, with no clear D. This CDR3 contains 13 residues. Germline CDR1 reads DFQATT; CDR2 reads SNEGSKA (reference sequence). Trimming stripped 1 base from V and 5 bases from J, with 9 bases between. CDR3 in amino acids: CSARGAPDQPQHF. CDR3 sequence (DNA): TGCAGTGCTAGAGGCGCCCCTGATCAGCCCCAGCATTTT.

CDR3 DNA sequence: TGTGCCAGCAGTGAAGACCTACAAAGCTCCTATAATTCACCCCTCCACTTT. Translation: CASSEDLQSSYNSPLHF. V and J are TRBV2 and TRBJ1-6; D is undetermined. This CDR3 comprises 17 residues. V lost 1 base to trimming and J lost 0 bases, with 10 bases between them. Germline V CDR1 and CDR2: SNHLY, FYNNEI.

This chain links TRBV11-3 with TRBJ2-3, with 10 bases aligning to TRBD1. CDR1 and CDR2 (germline): SGHNT, YENEEA. This CDR3 is 19 amino acids long. Trimming removed 5 bases from V and 4 bases from J; junction bases left unmatched: 18. CDR3 region: CASSIFFTGTGVVPDTQYF. For the CDR3, the DNA is TGTGCCAGCAGCATCTTCTTTACCGGGACAGGGGTGGTCCCAGATACGCAGTATTTT.

This clonotype was recorded at least ten times. The genes are TRBV20-1 and TRBJ2-1, with D perhaps given as TRBD1 or TRBD2 (5 bases each). Germline CDR1 is DFQATT and CDR2 is SNEGSKA (reference sequence). The CDR3 has 16 residues. Trimming removed 6 bases at V and 4 bases at J, with 22 bases between. CDR3 protein: CSAGPRAQRIYNEQFF. In DNA, the CDR3 is TGCAGTGCAGGGCCCAGGGCGCAGCGGATTTACAATGAGCAGTTCTTC.

V is TRBV6-1 and J is TRBJ2-3; a weak D match, TRBD2 (5 bases). Per the germline V gene, CDR1 is MNHNS and CDR2 is SASEGT. The CDR3 spans 15 residues. V was trimmed by 5 bases and J by 2 bases, leaving 14 bases between them. CDR3 DNA: TGTGCCAGCAGTCCAGTCTCCGGGGTCACAGATACGCAGTATTTT. This sequence encodes CASSPVSGVTDTQYF.

There are many counts of this clonotype. The chain employs TRBV18 and TRBJ2-3; D perhaps matches TRBD2 (5 bases). The CDR3 is made up of 14 amino acids. V was shortened by 5 bases and J by 1 base, with 10 bases between the two germline ends. Germline loops: CDR1 KGHSH, CDR2 LQKENI. CDR3 bases: TGTGCCAGCTCAACGTACGGGGGCACAGATACGCAGTATTTT. This gives the protein CASSTYGGTDTQYF.